Sequencing of this TCR beta chain was carried out in a study of T cells in localized non-small cell lung cancer. Findings of the study overall: A raised T cell density in blood coincided with lengthier overall survival.

The repertoire was sequenced with immunoSEQ multiplex PCR; TCRdb's copy has only in-frame clones and lacks some. The sample lists about 4,800 clones; 25% to 40% were seen once. In the case of this clone: What it recognizes is unknown.

The CDR3 has 17 residues. The ends lost 2 bases at V and 8 bases at J; junction bases unmatched: 11. Germline V CDR1 and CDR2: LNHDA, SQIVND (reference sequence). This specimen was lung tumor tissue, taken before any cancer treatment. This chain joins TRBV19 and TRBJ2-1; 11 positions agree with TRBD2. The TCR originated in a woman aged 35-70 years with stage II squamous cell lung carcinoma. CDR3 loop: CASSIMVAGGDGDEQFF. CDR3 DNA sequence: TGTGCCAGTAGTATAATGGTAGCGGGAGGGGATGGGGATGAGCAGTTCTTC.